These 18 T cell receptor beta chains were all obtained from the same sample, sequenced in a study of T cell repertoires in cytomegalovirus infection. TCRdb reprocessed the reads via MiXCR and lists one record per CDR3 protein. This table holds 450,000 to 650,000 distinct CDR3 sequences, about 30% found once. The source material was PBMCs. All receptors derive from a human donor in good health (CMV status not recorded). Some clones in this sample may be carry-over from other donors' samples.

Comment on this clonotype: A clone one base away is much larger, so this may be a read error. V usage is TRBV28 and J usage is TRBJ1-5, with 10 bases lining up with TRBD1. The CDR3 has 14 amino acids. Germline CDR1 MDHEN, CDR2 SYDVKM. The CDR3 DNA sequence: TGTGCCAGCAGGTGGGACAGGGGTAATCAGACCCAGCATTTT. Encoded protein: CASRWDRGNQTQHF.

The chain has TRBV7-9 and TRBJ1-3; D is unresolved. The germline CDR1 and CDR2 sequences are SEHNR and FQNEAQ (reference sequence). Trimming removed 1 base at V and 6 bases at J, with 13 bases between. This CDR3 comprises 15 residues. CDR3 residues: CASSLGRRLQNTIYF. CDR3 DNA sequence: TGTGCCAGCAGCTTAGGTCGCAGGCTCCAAAACACCATATATTTT.

This clonotype appeared many times. J is TRBJ1-2 and V is TRBV7-2; 7 bases are a match to TRBD1. The junction had 11 bases not matched to a gene; V was cut back by 3 bases and J by 7 bases. The germline V gene encodes CDR1 SGHTA and CDR2 FQGNSA. This CDR3 region has 15 residues. The CDR3 DNA is TGTGCCAGCAGCTTCCGGGACAGAGGACCAATTGGCTACACCTTC. Its protein product is CASSFRDRGPIGYTF.

V is TRBV20-1 and J is TRBJ1-6; D is undetermined. Trimming shortened V by 0 bases and J by 8 bases, and 11 bases separated the two germline ends. The CDR3 covers 14 residues. The germline CDR1 and CDR2 sequences are DFQATT and SNEGSKA (reference sequence). The CDR3 region has the DNA TGCAGTGCTAGAGATCCCCAGGAATATTCACCCCTCCACTTT. It codes for CSARDPQEYSPLHF.

This rearrangement joins TRBV4-3 to TRBJ2-7; 8 bases map to TRBD2. V shed 0 bases and J 1 base; nucleotides not matched to a gene: 8. The CDR3 has 17 amino acids. From germline, CDR1 is LGHNA and CDR2 YSLEER. The CDR3 reads CASSQDPKREPSYEQYV. CDR3 bases: TGCGCCAGCAGCCAAGATCCGAAGCGGGAGCCTTCCTACGAGCAGTACGTC.

This clonotype showed up many times. CDR3 in amino acids: CASSIGAERNEQFF. CDR3 coding DNA: TGTGCCAGCAGCATCGGGGCCGAGAGGAATGAGCAGTTCTTC. This chain joins TRBV7-2 and TRBJ2-1; either TRBD1 or TRBD2 may fit D (5 bases each). Per germline, CDR1 SGHTA and CDR2 FQGNSA. V shed 5 bases and J shed 7 bases, with 15 bases lying between them. The CDR3 is 14 amino acids. The entire variable domain, with the rest obtained from reference TRBV7-2 and TRBJ2-1, is as follows: GAGVSQSPSNKVTEKGKDVELRCDPISGHTALYWYRQSLGQGLEFLIYFQGNSAPDKSGLPSDRFSAERTGGSVSTLTIQRTQQEDSAVYLCASSIGAERNEQFFGPGTRLTVL.

This clonotype was seen a few times. The J gene is TRBJ1-2, the V gene TRBV28; D remains ambiguous. The CDR3 consists of 15 residues. Germline V gene lookup returns CDR1 MDHEN and CDR2 SYDVKM. Trimming left V 7 bases short and J 3 bases short, with 18 bases between. CDR3 nucleotide sequence: TGTGCCAGCACAAGCGGAACGGCAGTGGACTATGGCTACACCTTC. As protein: CASTSGTAVDYGYTF.

The rearrangement links TRBV20-1 to TRBJ2-2, with 7 positions matching TRBD2. Germline lookup yields CDR1 DFQATT and CDR2 SNEGSKA (reference sequence). V lost 5 bases and J lost 5; bases outside the gene matches: 11. The CDR3 length is 15 residues. Here the CDR3 reads CSAPRTSSVTGELFF. The CDR3 region has the DNA TGCAGTGCTCCGCGGACTAGTTCTGTTACCGGGGAGCTGTTTTTT.

The V and J genes are TRBV20-1 and TRBJ2-3, with 10 bases fitting TRBD2. CDR1 and CDR2 (germline): DFQATT, SNEGSKA (reference sequence). The CDR3 sequence is 18 residues long. The V gene end was trimmed by 2 bases and the J gene end by 2 bases; junction bases not matched to a gene: 13. This chain's CDR3 is CSARLWRLAGANTDTQYF. In DNA, the CDR3 is TGCAGTGCTAGATTATGGCGGCTAGCGGGAGCAAACACAGATACGCAGTATTTT.

This sequence joins TRBV28 and TRBJ2-3; maybe TRBD2 (6 bases). The germline CDR1 and CDR2 sequences are MDHEN and SYDVKM. The CDR3 extends over 14 amino acids. With 2 bases removed from V and 4 bases from J, the gap between germline ends came to 10 bases. The CDR3 region has the DNA TGTGCCAGCAGTTTACCTAGCGCGGCAGATACGCAGTATTTT. Its protein product is CASSLPSAADTQYF.

This chain joins TRBV19 and TRBJ2-7; weak D call: TRBD1 (6 bases). The CDR3 consists of 15 residues. The V end was cut by 5 bases, the J end by 3 bases, with 17 bases between. Germline CDR1 and CDR2: LNHDA and SQIVND (reference sequence). The CDR3 loop reads CASSLSPQGNYEQYF. CDR3 in DNA: TGTGCCAGTAGTCTGTCACCCCAGGGGAACTACGAGCAGTACTTC. Drawing the rest from reference TRBV19 and TRBJ2-7, the complete variable domain is DGGITQSPKYLFRKEGQNVTLSCEQNLNHDAMYWYRQDPGQGLRLIYYSQIVNDFQKGDIAEGYSVSREKKESFPLTVTSAQKNPTAFYLCASSLSPQGNYEQYFGPGTRLTVT.

A few counts support this clonotype. The chain recombines TRBV20-1 with TRBJ2-7; D unresolved. Deletions cut 0 bases from V and 2 bases from J, with 11 bases between. CDR3 size: 14 residues. Germline V gene data show CDR1 as DFQATT and CDR2 as SNEGSKA (reference sequence). CDR3 bases: TGCAGTGCTAGAGATCAGGTCGGAACCTACGAGCAGTACTTC. Its protein product is CSARDQVGTYEQYF.

The V gene is TRBV7-2, the J gene TRBJ2-7; 7 bases are shared with TRBD1. V trimming: 5 bases; J trimming: 2 bases; junction bases outside the gene matches: 3. Per the germline V gene, CDR1 is SGHTA and CDR2 is FQGNSA. The length of the CDR3 is 13 residues. Here the CDR3 DNA reads TGTGCCAGCAGCGCAGGGACAGCCTACGAGCAGTACTTC. It yields the protein CASSAGTAYEQYF.

The chain combines TRBV20-1 with TRBJ2-3; D possibly corresponds to TRBD2 (6 bases). CDR1 and CDR2 from the germline V gene are DFQATT and SNEGSKA (reference sequence). V was trimmed by 0 bases and J by 2 bases, leaving 12 bases between them. The CDR3 contains 15 residues. The CDR3 sequence is CSAREGTGLTDTQYF. CDR3 coding DNA: TGCAGTGCTAGAGAGGGGACTGGACTCACAGATACGCAGTATTTT.

The chain links TRBV12-3 or TRBV12-4 to TRBJ1-1; D not resolved. The CDR3 is 14 residues long. V dropped 6 bases and J dropped 5 bases, with 16 bases sitting between them. CDR3 residues: CASSWVGFGTEAFF. CDR3 bases: TGTGCCAGCAGCTGGGTGGGGTTCGGAACTGAAGCTTTCTTT.

There are a few counts of this clonotype. This chain joins TRBV7-2 and TRBJ2-7; D not resolved. The CDR3 consists of 15 residues. The V gene lost 4 bases and the J gene lost 0 bases, with 13 bases spanning the gap. Germline CDR1 and CDR2: SGHTA and FQGNSA. In DNA form, the CDR3 reads TGTGCCAGCAGCTCACCCGGCGCGAGCTCCTACGAGCAGTACGTC. Translation: CASSSPGASSYEQYV.

The chain couples TRBV19 to TRBJ1-1; D call uncertain. CDR1 and CDR2 from the germline V gene are LNHDA and SQIVND (reference sequence). V was trimmed by 5 bases and J by 6 bases, leaving 19 bases between them. This CDR3 is 15 amino acids long. For the CDR3, the DNA is TGTGCCAGTAGTGCTATAGTTAACTATTCCCCTGAAGCTTTCTTT. Translated: CASSAIVNYSPEAFF.

In its sample, this clonotype was seen a few times. The CDR3 coding sequence is TGTGCCAGCAGTGGTGTGGACACAGATACGCAGTATTTT. Amino acid sequence: CASSGVDTDTQYF. The V and J genes are TRBV25-1 and TRBJ2-3, with D uncertain. Germline CDR1 reads MGHDK; CDR2 reads SYGVNS. The germline V and J ends were trimmed by 4 bases and 2 bases, with 7 bases remaining between them. The CDR3 is 13 amino acids.